One and the same sample provided the 13 T cell receptor beta chains below, sequenced in a study of cytomegalovirus exposure and HLA in healthy donors. The PCR used 60 Vbeta and 13 Jbeta primers. The data were produced by immunoSEQ multiplex PCR, yet TCRdb's version contains in-frame clones alone and is incomplete. The data contain about 120,000 clones, about three quarters of them seen just once; the ten biggest clones take up approximately 6%. The specimen was PBMCs. The receptors were gathered from a woman in her thirties or forties in good health and CMV-seronegative.

V and J are TRBV28 and TRBJ2-2; 7 bases are shared with TRBD2. Germline CDR1 and CDR2: MDHEN and SYDVKM. This CDR3 comprises 12 residues. V lost 10 bases, J lost 6 bases, and 5 bases stayed unmatched. The CDR3 nucleotides are TGTGCCACCGCGGGAGTCGCCGGGGAGCTGTTTTTT. It specifies CATAGVAGELFF.

Only one count was recorded for this clone. The rearrangement links TRBV11-2 to TRBJ2-7; 10 bases are shared with TRBD2. The germline gives CDR1 SGHAT, CDR2 FQNNGV. The CDR3 runs 16 residues. The V segment lost 3 bases and the J segment 5 bases; nucleotides outside the gene matches: 10. CDR3 amino acids: CASSFGGASGRNEQYF. CDR3 coding DNA: TGTGCCAGCAGCTTCGGCGGGGCTAGCGGGAGAAACGAGCAGTACTTC.

In DNA form, the CDR3 reads TGTGCCAGCAGCAACCGAAGGACAGGGGTCTCACCCCTCCACTTT. It is translated as CASSNRRTGVSPLHF. The chain links TRBV5-8 to TRBJ1-6; 9 nucleotides align to TRBD1. Germline trimming cut 4 bases from V and 10 bases from J; bases unmatched to any gene: 9. CDR3 length: 15 amino acids. CDR1 SGHTS and CDR2 YDEGEE come from the germline V gene.

This chain uses TRBV9 with TRBJ2-5, with 7 bases fitting TRBD1. Germline V gene data show CDR1 as SGDLS and CDR2 as YYNGEE. The trim removed 2 bases at V and 5 bases at J, leaving 12 bases unmatched. The CDR3 extends over 16 amino acids. The CDR3 loop is CASSVEPGVRGETQYF. DNA of the CDR3: TGTGCCAGCAGCGTTGAACCAGGGGTCAGGGGGGAGACCCAGTACTTC.

The gene calls are TRBV6-1 and TRBJ2-2; D not certain. Trimming took off 3 bases at V and 2 bases at J, with 4 bases between the two ends. CDR3 length equals 13 residues. Germline-derived CDR1 and CDR2 are MNHNS and SASEGT. CDR3 sequence (DNA): TGTGCCAGCAGTGATATTAACACCGGGGAGCTGTTTTTT. It codes for CASSDINTGELFF.

CDR3: CASTWGQGGDYGYTF. The CDR3, as DNA: TGTGCCAGCACTTGGGGCCAGGGTGGAGACTATGGCTACACCTTC. V gene TRBV6-1 combines with J gene TRBJ1-2; possible D gene TRBD1, 5 bases. The germline V gene encodes CDR1 MNHNS and CDR2 SASEGT. V gave up 7 bases and J gave up 3 bases, with 18 bases separating them. The CDR3 covers 15 residues.

The J gene is TRBJ1-1, the V gene TRBV5-1; 11 nucleotides line up with TRBD1. The CDR3 loop spans 16 amino acids. V lost 4 bases and J lost 1; bases outside the gene matches: 6. Germline V gene data show CDR1 as SGHRS and CDR2 as YFSETQ. Here the CDR3 reads CASSARTGGGNTEAFF. The CDR3, as DNA: TGCGCCAGCAGCGCTCGGACAGGGGGCGGGAACACTGAAGCTTTCTTT.

J is TRBJ1-6 and V is TRBV7-9; D is possibly TRBD1 (6 bases). This CDR3 spans 15 amino acids. Deletions cut 5 bases from V and 4 bases from J, with 12 bases between. Germline V CDR1 and CDR2: SEHNR, FQNEAQ (reference sequence). In nucleotides, the CDR3 is TGTGCCAGCAGCCCTAAGACAGGTTATAATTCACCCCTCCACTTT. As protein: CASSPKTGYNSPLHF.

The V and J genes are TRBV28 and TRBJ1-5; D is unresolved. CDR3 size: 17 residues. Between the trimmed V and J ends, which lost 2 bases and 1 base, there was a span of 15 bases. The germline gives CDR1 MDHEN, CDR2 SYDVKM. The chain's CDR3 is CASSLAPGYYSNQPQHF. The CDR3 DNA sequence: TGTGCCAGCAGTTTAGCCCCGGGATACTACAGCAATCAGCCCCAGCATTTT. The entire variable domain, with the rest obtained from reference TRBV28 and TRBJ1-5, is as follows: DVKVTQSSRYLVKRTGEKVFLECVQDMDHENMFWYRQDPGLGLRLIYFSYDVKMKEKGDIPEGYSVSREKKERFSLILESASTNQTSMYLCASSLAPGYYSNQPQHFGDGTRLSIL.

This clone has only a few counts. V is TRBV7-9 and J is TRBJ2-3; 7 nucleotides align to TRBD2. Germline CDR1 SEHNR, CDR2 FQNEAQ (reference sequence). This CDR3 has 14 residues. With 5 bases clipped from V and 6 bases from J, the junction kept 8 bases outside the gene matches. CDR3 bases: TGTGCCAGCAGCCCAAGGACTAGAGGGGATACGCAGTATTTT. Its translation is CASSPRTRGDTQYF. Supplemented by reference TRBV7-9 and TRBJ2-3, the full variable domain reads DTGVSQNPRHKITKRGQNVTFRCDPISEHNRLYWYRQTLGQGPEFLTYFQNEAQLEKSRLLSDRFSAERPKGSFSTLEIQRTEQGDSAMYLCASSPRTRGDTQYFGPGTRLTVL.

The rearrangement links TRBV27 to TRBJ2-2; a possible D gene is TRBD2 (5 bases). The CDR3 loop spans 14 amino acids. V was trimmed by 4 bases and J by 0 bases, leaving 6 bases between them. Per germline, CDR1 MNHEY and CDR2 SMNVEV (reference sequence). CDR3 sequence: CASSWGANTGELFF. CDR3 nucleotide sequence: TGTGCCAGCAGTTGGGGAGCGAACACCGGGGAGCTGTTTTTT.

J is TRBJ2-5 and V is TRBV4-1; possible D gene TRBD1, 6 bases. The V gene's germline CDR1 is MGHRA and CDR2 YSYEKL. Trimming removed 4 bases from V and 5 bases from J, with 14 bases in between. This CDR3 spans 14 amino acids. This chain's CDR3 is CASSPGTGLETQYF. The CDR3 coding sequence is TGCGCCAGCAGCCCAGGCACAGGGCTGGAGACCCAGTACTTC.

This clone has only one observation. The chain has TRBV7-2 and TRBJ1-2; D not resolved. There are 14 residues in the CDR3. The ends were cut back, 2 bases at V and 5 bases at J, with 12 bases in the middle. CDR1 and CDR2 from the germline V gene are SGHTA and FQGNSA. The CDR3 is CASSLLARSYGYTF. CDR3 bases: TGTGCCAGCAGCTTACTAGCGAGGTCTTATGGCTACACCTTC.